These 15 T cell receptor beta chains came from one sample sequenced in a study of early T cells in non-severe SARS-CoV-2 infection. Using its own MiXCR run on the 5' RACE reads, TCRdb lists one record per CDR3 protein. The data show approximately 18,000 distinct CDR3 sequences, about 5% seen once. Sequencing input: whole blood. These receptors were obtained from an adult who was a healthcare worker with PCR-confirmed SARS-CoV-2 infection or an uninfected control (not recorded which).

A few counts support this clonotype. The genes are TRBV6-2 or TRBV6-3 and TRBJ1-1; D is unclear. The germline gives CDR1 MNHEY, CDR2 SVGEGT. V was shortened by 3 bases and J by 8 bases, with 10 bases between the two germline ends. This CDR3 is 12 amino acids long. The CDR3 spells CASSYWRREAFF. CDR3 DNA: TGTGCCAGCAGTTATTGGAGGCGAGAAGCTTTCTTT.

This clonotype was picked up a small number of times. V is TRBV6-5 and J is TRBJ2-5; no clear D. Deletions cut 0 bases from V and 3 bases from J, with 14 bases between. CDR1 and CDR2 from the germline V gene are MNHEY and SVGAGI. The CDR3 has 16 residues. CDR3 sequence: CASSYSNGFFEETQYF. CDR3 coding DNA: TGTGCCAGCAGTTACTCGAACGGGTTCTTCGAAGAGACCCAGTACTTC.

This clonotype has ten or more counts. The V call is TRBV11-3, the J call TRBJ1-1; TRBD1 might be the D (5 bases). The V end was cut by 2 bases, the J end by 6 bases, with 10 bases between. The germline CDR1 and CDR2 sequences are SGHNT and YENEEA. The CDR3 totals 13 residues. CDR3 DNA sequence: TGTGCCAGCAGCTTAAGTCAGGGTGCTGAAGCTTTCTTT. It is translated as CASSLSQGAEAFF.

This clonotype is classed as medium-sized. The CDR3 coding sequence is TGCAGCTCTGGGGAGGGTACGGGGGGAGCTTTCTTT. Translation: CSSGEGTGGAFF. The rearrangement links TRBV29-1 to TRBJ1-1, with D perhaps matching TRBD1 (5 bases). V was clipped by 8 bases and J by 10 bases, with 20 bases between them. The CDR3 loop spans 12 amino acids. Germline CDR1 is SQVTM and CDR2 is ANQGSEA.

The chain combines TRBV5-1 with TRBJ1-5, with D tentatively TRBD1 (5 bases). CDR3 length equals 21 residues. The germline gives CDR1 SGHRS, CDR2 YFSETQ. V was pared by 1 base and J by 0 bases, with 26 bases between. This CDR3 reads CASSLMGTHSSVPYSNQPQHF. CDR3 bases: TGCGCCAGCAGCTTGATGGGGACGCACAGCTCCGTGCCTTATAGCAATCAGCCCCAGCATTTT.

This clonotype was observed many times. This sequence joins TRBV4-1 and TRBJ1-1; 7 bases line up with TRBD1. Germline loops: CDR1 MGHRA, CDR2 YSYEKL. This CDR3 has 14 residues. Trimming cost V 2 bases and J 4 bases; bases outside gene matches: 4. CDR3 residues: CASSQYTGVTEAFF. CDR3 bases: TGCGCCAGCAGCCAATATACAGGGGTCACTGAAGCTTTCTTT.

The chain uses TRBV4-3 and TRBJ2-1; tentative D call: TRBD2 (6 bases). The CDR3 spans 16 residues. The V end was cut by 0 bases, the J end by 1 base, with 10 bases between. Germline V lookup: CDR1 LGHNA, CDR2 YSLEER. CDR3 amino acids: CASSQESGLSYNEQFF. The CDR3 nucleotides read TGCGCCAGCAGCCAAGAGTCGGGACTGTCCTACAATGAGCAGTTCTTC.

The chain uses TRBV27 and TRBJ2-7; the D gene is possibly TRBD1 (6 bases). This CDR3 is built from 13 residues. Germline V gene lookup returns CDR1 MNHEY and CDR2 SMNVEV (reference sequence). Trimming removed 6 bases at V and 6 bases at J, with 15 bases between. The chain's CDR3 is CASSRDTGFEQYF. DNA for the CDR3: TGTGCCAGCAGCCGGGACACCGGGTTCGAGCAGTACTTC.

This clonotype was seen repeatedly, ten times or more. The rearrangement links TRBV6-1 to TRBJ2-1; D is possibly TRBD1 (5 bases). The CDR3 is 15 amino acids. Trimming took 8 bases from V and 9 from J, leaving 23 bases between them. Germline V gives CDR1 MNHNS, CDR2 SASEGT. Here the CDR3 reads CASQHQGRTGSEQFF. CDR3 bases: TGTGCCAGCCAACATCAGGGTAGAACGGGTAGTGAGCAGTTCTTC.

This clonotype was seen a handful of times. The rearrangement links TRBV28 to TRBJ2-5; either TRBD1 or TRBD2 may supply D (7 bases each). V was shortened by 5 bases and J by 5 bases, with 18 bases between the two germline ends. The CDR3 totals 15 residues. Germline-derived CDR1 and CDR2 are MDHEN and SYDVKM. CDR3 DNA: TGTGCCAGCAGTACCCCAGGGGGGGCCAGGGAGACCCAGTACTTC. Its translation is CASSTPGGARETQYF.

This clonotype has at least ten counts. CDR3 in DNA: TGTGCCAGCAGCTTGTTATGGAGGCCCCAGCGGCAGGTAGCGGGCGCAGGCTATGGCTACACCTTC. Translated, it gives CASSLLWRPQRQVAGAGYGYTF. This chain connects TRBV7-6 to TRBJ1-2, with D unclear. Germline V gene lookup returns CDR1 SGHVS and CDR2 FNYEAQ. The CDR3 is 22 amino acids. Between the trimmed V and J ends, which lost 3 bases and 4 bases, there was a span of 36 bases.

This clonotype showed up many times. This rearrangement joins TRBV6-5 to TRBJ2-4; TRBD2 might be the D (5 bases). Germline CDR1 reads MNHEY; CDR2 reads SVGAGI. V lost 6 bases, J lost 0 bases, and 18 bases lay in between. The CDR3 runs to 17 residues. The CDR3 region has the DNA TGTGCCAGCAGCCCCCGTCGAGGGCTACTAGCCAAAAACATTCAGTACTTC. This sequence encodes CASSPRRGLLAKNIQYF.

This rearrangement joins TRBV25-1 to TRBJ2-1; 7 bases map to TRBD2. This CDR3 spans 15 amino acids. CDR1 and CDR2 (germline): MGHDK, SYGVNS. Trimming at V came to 8 bases and at J to 3 bases, leaving 10 bases not matched to a gene. The CDR3 nucleotides are TGTGCCAGCGGCCTTCTAGCGGATGACTACAATGAGCAGTTCTTC. Encoded protein: CASGLLADDYNEQFF.

The V and J genes are TRBV5-1 and TRBJ2-3; possible D gene TRBD1, 6 bases. Between the trimmed V and J ends, which lost 1 base and 6 bases, there was a span of 15 bases. This CDR3 contains 15 residues. In germline, CDR1 is SGHRS, CDR2 YFSETQ. CDR3 residues: CASSLTGPARDTQYF. CDR3 bases: TGCGCCAGCAGCTTGACAGGGCCCGCAAGGGATACGCAGTATTTT.

By its share, this clonotype is medium-sized. The chain links TRBV20-1 to TRBJ2-1; possibly TRBD2 for D (6 bases). Germline loops: CDR1 DFQATT, CDR2 SNEGSKA (reference sequence). The V end lost 5 bases, the J end lost 9 bases, and 11 bases lay between the germline ends. The CDR3 consists of 11 residues. The CDR3 coding sequence is TGCAGTGCTCCAAGGACTACTGAGCAGTTCTTC. This translates into CSAPRTTEQFF.